One and the same sample provided the 14 T cell receptor beta chains below, sequenced in a study of blood T cell repertoires in COVID-19. The table came from immunoSEQ multiplex PCR; TCRdb's copy has only in-frame clones and leaves some out. Of fewer than 250,000 clones listed, 80% to 90% were seen once; the top ten hold 14% to 15%. Sequenced sample: PBMCs or T cells enriched from blood (not recorded which). The origin of the receptors is a woman aged 45-59 years with acute COVID-19.

V and J are TRBV28 and TRBJ1-5; TRBD1 matches at 11 bases. This CDR3 spans 18 amino acids. The germline gives CDR1 MDHEN, CDR2 SYDVKM. V lost 3 bases and J lost 2; bases outside the gene matches: 9. CDR3 DNA sequence: TGTGCCAGCAGTTTTGCCGGACAGGGGGCCATCGGCAATCAGCCCCAGCATTTT. Protein product: CASSFAGQGAIGNQPQHF.

The chain couples TRBV7-2 to TRBJ1-4; D unresolved. Between the trimmed V and J ends, which lost 1 base and 1 base, there was a span of 7 bases. Germline CDR1 is SGHTA and CDR2 is FQGNSA. The CDR3 runs 15 residues. This CDR3 is CASSLVGRTNEKLFF. CDR3 nucleotides: TGTGCCAGCAGCTTAGTGGGGAGAACTAATGAAAAACTGTTTTTT. The full variable domain, completed using reference TRBV7-2 and TRBJ1-4, is GAGVSQSPSNKVTEKGKDVELRCDPISGHTALYWYRQSLGQGLEFLIYFQGNSAPDKSGLPSDRFSAERTGGSVSTLTIQRTQQEDSAVYLCASSLVGRTNEKLFFGSGTQLSVL.

This chain uses TRBV28 with TRBJ2-5, with TRBD2 matching 11 bases. V gave up 6 bases and J gave up 2 bases; unmatched junction bases: 8. This CDR3 has 16 amino acids. The germline CDR1 and CDR2 sequences are MDHEN and SYDVKM. CDR3 sequence reads: CASSRTGTSGQETQYF. As DNA, the CDR3 is TGTGCCAGCAGCCGCACCGGGACTAGCGGACAAGAGACCCAGTACTTC.

The CDR3 coding sequence is TGTGCCAGTAAGGGTACAGGGGTGTACGAGCAGTACTTC. Protein: CASKGTGVYEQYF. This rearrangement joins TRBV27 to TRBJ2-7; 7 bases agree with TRBD1. The V and J ends lost 9 bases and 4 bases, in that order; junction bases with no gene match: 9. Germline V gives CDR1 MNHEY, CDR2 SMNVEV (reference sequence). The CDR3 loop spans 13 amino acids.

The chain uses TRBV5-1 and TRBJ2-3, with D possibly being TRBD2 (5 bases). The CDR3 is made up of 15 amino acids. Germline values: CDR1 SGHRS, CDR2 YFSETQ. Trimming took 4 bases from V and 3 from J, leaving 15 bases between them. In nucleotides, the CDR3 is TGCGCCAGCAGCGTCGGGTCGCGAGGGACAGATACGCAGTATTTT. Its protein product is CASSVGSRGTDTQYF.

The chain has TRBV24-1 and TRBJ1-2; D call uncertain. Per the germline V gene, CDR1 is KGHDR and CDR2 is SFDVKD. This CDR3 region has 14 residues. Between the trimmed V and J ends, which lost 3 bases and 3 bases, there was a span of 10 bases. CDR3 nucleotides: TGTGCCACCAGTGATCCATCAACAGACTATGGCTACACCTTC. Protein product: CATSDPSTDYGYTF.

The CDR3 sequence: CASSPGLTLGGYTF. For the CDR3, the DNA is TGTGCCAGCAGCCCTGGACTGACGCTGGGGGGCTACACCTTC. V gene TRBV5-4 combines with J gene TRBJ1-2; D gene ambiguous. Germline V gene lookup returns CDR1 SGHNT and CDR2 YYREEE (reference sequence). V lost 4 bases and J lost 8, with 18 bases in between. The CDR3 covers 14 residues.

V usage is TRBV29-1 and J usage is TRBJ2-2, with D possibly being TRBD2 (6 bases). V lost 4 bases to trimming and J lost 1 base, with 10 bases between them. Germline CDR1 SQVTM, CDR2 ANQGSEA. This CDR3 region has 14 residues. The CDR3 bases are TGCAGCGTTGGTAGCGGTCTGAACACCGGGGAGCTGTTTTTT. This encodes CSVGSGLNTGELFF.

The rearrangement uses TRBV5-1 and TRBJ2-3, with 10 bases lining up with TRBD2. V dropped 7 bases and J dropped 8; count of bases not matched to a gene: 16. The CDR3 is 16 residues long. CDR1 and CDR2 from the germline V gene are SGHRS and YFSETQ. CDR3: CASGRTSGTQRGTQYF. The DNA for the CDR3 is TGCGCCAGCGGACGGACTAGCGGAACCCAGCGGGGTACGCAGTATTTT.

The chain carries TRBV5-1 and TRBJ2-7; D call uncertain. V was pared by 3 bases and J by 1 base, with 5 bases between. CDR1 is SGHRS and CDR2 is YFSETQ in the germline V gene. The CDR3 extends over 12 amino acids. The CDR3 DNA follows: TGCGCCAGCAGCTATCCTTCCTACGAGCAGTACTTC. Its protein is CASSYPSYEQYF.

The chain links TRBV10-3 to TRBJ1-1; D perhaps matches TRBD1 (6 bases). V lost 0 bases and J 0 bases, leaving 23 bases between the germline ends. Germline loops: CDR1 ENHRY, CDR2 SYGVKD. The CDR3 length is 20 residues. CDR3 sequence (DNA): TGTGCCATCAGTGAGTCGAATGGTATCCTCGGGGGGGGCATGAACACTGAAGCTTTCTTT. It yields the protein CAISESNGILGGGMNTEAFF.

The chain carries TRBV24-1 and TRBJ2-1; 7 bases match TRBD2. The V gene end was trimmed by 10 bases and the J gene end by 5 bases; junction bases not matched to a gene: 13. Per the germline V gene, CDR1 is KGHDR and CDR2 is SFDVKD. This CDR3 region has 15 residues. Here the CDR3 reads CATQARGELHNEQFF. In DNA, the CDR3 is TGTGCCACTCAGGCCCGGGGGGAGCTCCACAATGAGCAGTTCTTC.

This clone was observed a few times. This sequence joins TRBV5-1 and TRBJ2-7; TRBD1 agrees at 7 bases. The CDR3 loop spans 14 amino acids. Trimming took 0 bases from V and 7 from J; bases not matched to a gene: 7. Germline assignment: CDR1 SGHRS and CDR2 YFSETQ. The CDR3 bases are TGCGCCAGCAGCTTGGTAGGGGGCGGAGGAGAGCAGTACTTC. Protein sequence: CASSLVGGGGEQYF.

V usage is TRBV6-2 or TRBV6-3 and J usage is TRBJ1-2; TRBD1 is a possible D gene (6 bases). CDR3 size: 16 residues. Germline assignment: CDR1 MNHEY and CDR2 SVGEGT. The ends were cut back, 5 bases at V and 0 bases at J, with 16 bases in the middle. CDR3 coding DNA: TGTGCCAGCAGTCCCTGGGACACCAGGGCTAACTATGGCTACACCTTC. It is translated as CASSPWDTRANYGYTF.